A single sample gave rise to the 28 T cell receptor beta chains below, sequenced in a study of blood T cell repertoires in COVID-19. The data were produced by immunoSEQ multiplex PCR, yet TCRdb's version contains in-frame clones alone and is incomplete. The table has 90,000 or so clones, around 86% seen once. The sequenced sample consisted of peripheral blood. These receptor sequences come from a man in his 60s with COVID-19, enrolled during active disease.

The chain links TRBV30 to TRBJ2-1; 14 positions match TRBD2. Germline V gives CDR1 GTSNPN, CDR2 SVGIG (reference sequence). The CDR3 sequence is 16 residues long. The V gene end was trimmed by 3 bases and the J gene end by 7 bases; junction bases not matched to a gene: 8. CDR3 residues: CAWSPLTSGRVNEQFF. CDR3 in DNA: TGTGCCTGGAGCCCCTTGACTAGCGGGAGGGTAAATGAGCAGTTCTTC.

To note about this clone: A junction boundary mismatches the germline segment, possibly from a read error. The chain carries TRBV9 and TRBJ2-2, with 12 bases fitting TRBD2. CDR1 and CDR2 from the germline V gene are SGDLS and YYNGEE. This CDR3 contains 15 residues. CDR3 bases: TGTGCCAGTAGCGCAGCTAGCGGGAGGGGCGGGGAGCTGTTTTTT. This gives the protein CASSAASGRGGELFF. The complete variable domain, with remaining parts taken from reference TRBV9 and TRBJ2-2, reads DSGVTQTPKHLITATGQRVTLRCSPRSGDLSVYWYQQSLDQGLQFLIQYYNGEERAKGNILERFSAQQFPDLHSELNLSSLELGDSALYFCASSAASGRGGELFFGEGSRLTVL.

Written as DNA, the CDR3 is TGCGCCAGCAGCCCACGACAGGGGGATAGCACAGATACGCAGTATTTT. Translating gives CASSPRQGDSTDTQYF. The chain is built from TRBV5-1 and TRBJ2-3; 9 bases align to TRBD1. This CDR3 comprises 16 residues. V was pared by 4 bases and J by 0 bases, with 6 bases of the junction left unmatched. Germline CDR1 reads SGHRS; CDR2 reads YFSETQ.

V is TRBV10-3 and J is TRBJ2-3; TRBD1 agrees at 7 bases. Trimming removed 5 bases from V and 2 bases from J; junction bases left unmatched: 4. The CDR3 is 14 residues long. The germline CDR1 and CDR2 sequences are ENHRY and SYGVKD. CDR3 sequence: CAISQTGSTDTQYF. Written as DNA, the CDR3 is TGTGCCATCAGTCAGACAGGGTCCACAGATACGCAGTATTTT.

In its sample, this clone was seen once. The rearrangement links TRBV15 to TRBJ1-2; D uncertain. The CDR3 sequence is 11 residues long. The germline gives CDR1 LNHNV, CDR2 YYDKDF (reference sequence). The V and J ends lost 1 base and 7 bases respectively, with 4 bases between them. The CDR3 DNA is TGTGCCACCAGCAGAGGAGCTGGCTACACCTTC. It encodes CATSRGAGYTF.

The chain combines TRBV30 with TRBJ2-7; D not resolved. This CDR3 region has 11 residues. V was cut by 4 bases and J by 0 bases, with 4 bases left in between. From germline, CDR1 is GTSNPN and CDR2 SVGIG (reference sequence). CDR3 sequence: CAWMASYEQYF. CDR3 coding DNA: TGTGCCTGGATGGCCTCCTACGAGCAGTACTTC.

The chain links TRBV7-9 to TRBJ2-7; perhaps TRBD2 as D (6 bases). Germline V gene data show CDR1 as SEHNR and CDR2 as FQNEAQ (reference sequence). Trimming shortened V by 5 bases and J by 1 base, and 12 bases separated the two germline ends. This CDR3 is built from 14 residues. CDR3 nucleotides: TGTGCCAGCAGCCCCGTAGCGGAGTCCTACGAGCAGTACTTC. Its translation is CASSPVAESYEQYF. The full variable domain, rest sourced from reference TRBV7-9 and TRBJ2-7, is DTGVSQNPRHKITKRGQNVTFRCDPISEHNRLYWYRQTLGQGPEFLTYFQNEAQLEKSRLLSDRFSAERPKGSFSTLEIQRTEQGDSAMYLCASSPVAESYEQYFGPGTRLTVT.

V gene TRBV18 combines with J gene TRBJ2-2, with D unresolved. Germline CDR1 reads KGHSH; CDR2 reads LQKENI. CDR3 length: 15 residues. Trimming removed 8 bases at V and 4 bases at J, with 17 bases between. CDR3 amino acids: CASRAYGGTTGELFF. The CDR3 DNA reads as TGTGCCAGCCGAGCCTATGGCGGTACCACCGGGGAGCTGTTTTTT. The full variable domain, in which reference TRBV18 and TRBJ2-2 provide the parts outside the CDR3, is NAGVMQNPRHLVRRRGQEARLRCSPMKGHSHVYWYRQLPEEGLKFMVYLQKENIIDESGMPKERFSAEFPKEGPSILRIQQVVRGDSAAYFCASRAYGGTTGELFFGEGSRLTVL.

The chain is built from TRBV2 and TRBJ1-5; D uncertain. The CDR3 runs 13 residues. The germline V gene has CDR1 SNHLY and CDR2 FYNNEI. The V end was cut by 7 bases, the J end by 6 bases, with 13 bases between. CDR3 amino acids: CASTETYSQPQHF. CDR3 sequence (DNA): TGTGCCAGCACCGAGACATACAGTCAGCCCCAGCATTTT.

The rearrangement links TRBV30 to TRBJ2-7, with D possibly being TRBD1 (6 bases). The CDR3 is 12 residues long. The germline V gene encodes CDR1 GTSNPN and CDR2 SVGIG (reference sequence). V was shortened by 4 bases and J by 7 bases, with 14 bases between the two germline ends. The CDR3 region has the DNA TGTGCCTGGATAAATCAGGGGAGAGAGCAGTACTTC. Translating it yields CAWINQGREQYF. Combining the CDR3 with reference TRBV30 and TRBJ2-7 gives the whole variable domain SQTIHQWPATLVQPVGSPLSLECTVEGTSNPNLYWYRQAAGRGLQLLFYSVGIGQISSEVPQNLSASRPQDRQFILSSKKLLLSDSGFYLCAWINQGREQYFGPGTRLTVT.

V and J are TRBV19 and TRBJ1-2; 7 bases are shared with TRBD1. The CDR3 totals 14 residues. V lost 3 bases and J lost 2; bases outside the gene matches: 3. Germline V CDR1 and CDR2: LNHDA, SQIVND (reference sequence). CDR3 DNA: TGTGCCAGTAGTATTGGGGGACAGAACTATGGCTACACCTTC. It specifies CASSIGGQNYGYTF.

This clone was detected only once. J is TRBJ1-4 and V is TRBV5-4; maybe TRBD1 (5 bases). Germline V gene data show CDR1 as SGHNT and CDR2 as YYREEE (reference sequence). V gave up 0 bases and J gave up 4 bases, with 7 bases separating them. This CDR3 region has 14 residues. This CDR3 reads CASSLEGLNEKLFF. DNA for the CDR3: TGTGCCAGCAGCTTGGAGGGGCTTAATGAAAAACTGTTTTTT.

The chain employs TRBV14 and TRBJ1-1; D is possibly TRBD1 (6 bases). The CDR3 is 15 residues long. CDR1 is SGHDN, CDR2 FVKESK, per germline. V gave up 4 bases and J gave up 4 bases, with 16 bases separating them. As DNA, the CDR3 is TGTGCCAGCAGCCGGTTCCGGGGGGCGGTCACTGAAGCTTTCTTT. It encodes CASSRFRGAVTEAFF.

The J gene is TRBJ2-1, the V gene TRBV24-1; possibly TRBD2 for D (5 bases). The CDR3 runs 15 residues. Germline values: CDR1 KGHDR, CDR2 SFDVKD. The germline V and J ends were trimmed by 5 bases and 1 base, with 11 bases remaining between them. The CDR3 sequence is CATSGRESSYNEQFF. The DNA of the CDR3 is TGTGCCACCAGTGGAAGGGAGTCGTCCTACAATGAGCAGTTCTTC.

The chain has TRBV2 and TRBJ2-7; unclear D gene. The CDR3 spans 14 residues. The germline V and J ends were trimmed by 6 bases and 0 bases, with 12 bases remaining between them. The germline gives CDR1 SNHLY, CDR2 FYNNEI. The CDR3, as DNA: TGTGCCAGCAGGGGCCAGGTGAGCTCCTACGAGCAGTACTTC. Its protein product is CASRGQVSSYEQYF.

The chain employs TRBV6-1 and TRBJ1-3; 11 positions match TRBD1. The CDR3 extends over 17 amino acids. V lost 4 bases to trimming and J lost 3 bases; unmatched junction nucleotides: 8. CDR1 MNHNS and CDR2 SASEGT come from the germline V gene. CDR3 region: CASSALGQGAFGNTIYF. DNA of the CDR3: TGTGCCAGCAGTGCTTTAGGACAGGGGGCTTTTGGAAACACCATATATTTT.

The chain recombines TRBV5-1 with TRBJ2-6, with D perhaps matching TRBD2 (7 bases). V was shortened by 6 bases and J by 2 bases, with 12 bases between the two germline ends. This CDR3 comprises 15 residues. Germline V CDR1 and CDR2: SGHRS, YFSETQ. CDR3 DNA sequence: TGCGCCAGCACCTGGGGGGGCACTGGGGCCAACGTCCTGACTTTC. This gives the protein CASTWGGTGANVLTF.

This clone was counted between two and nine times. The rearrangement joins TRBV5-4 to TRBJ2-7; 7 positions match TRBD1. This CDR3 has 15 amino acids. Trimming took 1 base from V and 5 from J; bases not matched to a gene: 9. Germline V gives CDR1 SGHNT, CDR2 YYREEE (reference sequence). CDR3 in DNA: TGTGCCAGCAGCTTGAGGACAGGCGGCATGGACGAGCAGTACTTC. This sequence encodes CASSLRTGGMDEQYF.

The J gene is TRBJ2-7, the V gene TRBV20-1; D gene uncertain. Between the trimmed V and J ends, which lost 3 bases and 0 bases, there was a span of 3 bases. CDR1 is DFQATT, CDR2 SNEGSKA, per germline (reference sequence). The CDR3 extends over 11 amino acids. CDR3 coding DNA: TGCAGTGCTAGCGGCTCCTACGAGCAGTACTTC. Translated, it gives CSASGSYEQYF.

The rearrangement links TRBV24-1 to TRBJ2-1; TRBD2 aligns across 7 bases. J lost 5 bases, V lost 2 bases, and 11 bases had no gene match. The CDR3 length is 17 residues. Germline values: CDR1 KGHDR, CDR2 SFDVKD. CDR3: CATSDSLGGTGNNEQFF. In DNA, the CDR3 is TGTGCCACCAGTGATTCCCTCGGGGGGACGGGAAACAATGAGCAGTTCTTC.

The chain combines TRBV4-1 with TRBJ1-1, with D possibly being TRBD1 (5 bases). Per germline, CDR1 MGHRA and CDR2 YSYEKL. The CDR3 is 15 amino acids. V was shortened by 2 bases and J by 3 bases, with 13 bases between the two germline ends. CDR3 loop: CASSQREGEDTEAFF. In DNA form, the CDR3 reads TGCGCCAGCAGCCAACGGGAAGGGGAGGACACTGAAGCTTTCTTT.

This chain connects TRBV15 to TRBJ2-3; a weak D match, TRBD1 (5 bases). Trimming took 3 bases from V and 6 from J, leaving 16 bases between them. The germline CDR1 and CDR2 sequences are LNHNV and YYDKDF (reference sequence). The CDR3 consists of 15 residues. CDR3 DNA: TGTGCCACCAGCAGCACAGGTTCCCTGGGGGATACGCAGTATTTT. This translates into CATSSTGSLGDTQYF.

The chain is built from TRBV4-1 and TRBJ2-6, with a possible D match to TRBD1 (6 bases). Trimming removed 0 bases at V and 0 bases at J, with 15 bases between. The CDR3 totals 19 residues. Germline lookup yields CDR1 MGHRA and CDR2 YSYEKL. The CDR3 region has the DNA TGCGCCAGCAGCCAAGATCCCAGGGGCCCCCTCTCTGGGGCCAACGTCCTGACTTTC. It is translated as CASSQDPRGPLSGANVLTF.

V is TRBV20-1 and J is TRBJ2-7, with 9 bases lining up with TRBD2. This CDR3 has 14 amino acids. Germline values: CDR1 DFQATT, CDR2 SNEGSKA (reference sequence). V shed 3 bases and J 2 bases; nucleotides not matched to a gene: 5. This chain's CDR3 is CSASNLAGTYEQYF. The CDR3 DNA reads as TGCAGTGCTAGTAATCTAGCGGGAACCTACGAGCAGTACTTC.

This clone was seen more than once but under ten times. The chain employs TRBV1 and TRBJ2-5; the table assigns TRBD1, which was not confirmed against the DNA. TRBV1 is labeled a pseudogene. The CDR3 has 15 residues. The CDR3 nucleotides read TGCACCAGCAGCCAAGGATGCCAGTCCAAAGAGACCCAGTACTTC. Its translation is CTSSQGCQSKETQYF.

The chain uses TRBV19 and TRBJ2-1; D is ambiguous. The CDR3 totals 15 residues. Germline values: CDR1 LNHDA, CDR2 SQIVND (reference sequence). V dropped 2 bases and J dropped 6 bases, with 14 bases sitting between them. CDR3 sequence (DNA): TGTGCCAGTAGTATATATGCATCCGCGAGCAATGAGCAGTTCTTC. It encodes CASSIYASASNEQFF.

This chain connects TRBV6-6 to TRBJ1-5, with 8 bases lining up with TRBD1. The CDR3 consists of 14 residues. The trim removed 5 bases at V and 5 bases at J, leaving 5 bases unmatched. CDR1 is MNHNY, CDR2 SVGAGI, per germline (reference sequence). CDR3 residues: CASSRQGTDQPQHF. In DNA, the CDR3 is TGTGCCAGCAGTCGACAGGGGACGGATCAGCCCCAGCATTTT.

The chain recombines TRBV15 with TRBJ1-5; D is possibly TRBD1 (5 bases). CDR1 and CDR2 (germline): LNHNV, YYDKDF (reference sequence). This CDR3 has 15 residues. V was cut by 1 base and J by 6 bases, with 13 bases left in between. The DNA of the CDR3 is TGTGCCACCAGCAGAGTTCGGGGGGAAGGTCAGCCCCAGCATTTT. Amino acid sequence: CATSRVRGEGQPQHF. The variable domain in full, completed from reference TRBV15 and TRBJ1-5, reads DAMVIQNPRYQVTQFGKPVTLSCSQTLNHNVMYWYQQKSSQAPKLLFHYYDKDFNNEADTPDNFQSRRPNTSFCFLDIRSPGLGDTAMYLCATSRVRGEGQPQHFGDGTRLSIL.